This TCR beta chain derives from a study of CD8 T cells in ankylosing spondylitis. TCRdb ran MiXCR on the 5' RACE reads and lists one entry per CDR3 protein. The data hold over 700,000 distinct CDR3 sequences, with roughly 19% observed a single time. General observations from the study: Relatively scarce in peripheral blood, disease-linked clones were CD8+. A TCR beta motif made of several highly homologous variants seemed typical of ankylosing spondylitis blood.

There are a few counts of this clonotype. Its specificity is unknown. The CDR3 is made up of 12 amino acids. Germline lookup yields CDR1 DFQATT and CDR2 SNEGSKA (reference sequence). The germline V and J ends were trimmed by 0 bases and 7 bases, with 9 bases remaining between them. This sequence originates from a male donor with ankylosing spondylitis. V is TRBV20-1 and J is TRBJ1-1; tentatively, D is TRBD1 (5 bases). The sample taken for sequencing was blood, either unsorted or a sorted T cell fraction (not recorded which). The CDR3 bases are TGCAGTGCTAGAGATAGAACAGGTGAAGCTTTCTTT. Residues: CSARDRTGEAFF.